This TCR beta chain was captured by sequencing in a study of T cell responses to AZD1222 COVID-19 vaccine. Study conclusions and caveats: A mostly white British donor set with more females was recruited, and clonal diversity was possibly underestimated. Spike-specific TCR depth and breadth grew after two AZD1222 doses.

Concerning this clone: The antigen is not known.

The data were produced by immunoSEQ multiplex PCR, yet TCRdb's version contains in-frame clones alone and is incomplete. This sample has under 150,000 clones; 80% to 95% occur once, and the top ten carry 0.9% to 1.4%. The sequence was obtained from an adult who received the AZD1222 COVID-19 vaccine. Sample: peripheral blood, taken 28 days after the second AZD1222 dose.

The CDR3 is CASSQGKGDYEQYF. The CDR3, as DNA: TGTGCCAGCAGCCAAGGGAAGGGAGACTACGAGCAGTACTTC. The chain is built from TRBV4-2 and TRBJ2-7; possible D gene TRBD2, 5 bases. The CDR3 runs 14 residues. V shed 1 base and J shed 3 bases, with 10 bases lying between them. From germline, CDR1 is LGHNA and CDR2 YNFKEQ.